This is a list of T cell receptor beta chains from one sample in a study of vaccination effects on CD4 cells after COVID-19. Some clones are missing from TCRdb's copy, which holds only in-frame ones; the method was immunoSEQ multiplex PCR. The sample contains about 46,000 clones, over 60% of which appear only once. No cognate antigen is known for these TCRs. Sequenced here: CD4+ T cells from PBMCs cultured without peptide, sampled after COVID-19 vaccination. The receptors originated from a human donor who had a prior SARS-CoV-2 infection. The CDR3 runs from the conserved cysteine through the conserved F or W. The D gene is left open where the match is weak. Rows may omit the clone size; those that give it use once, few, many or a size class.

NA,NA,TRBV6-5,TRBJ1-5,CASTLAGFQPQHF,TGTGCCAGCACCCTAGCGGGGTTTCAGCCCCAGCATTTT
NA,NA,TRBV5-4,TRBJ1-4,CASSLPQGGGKLFF,TGTGCCAGCAGCTTGCCCCAGGGCGGTGGAAAACTGTTTTTT
TRBD1,NA,TRBV5-4,TRBJ2-7,CASSAPGQAYEQYF,TGTGCCAGCAGCGCACCGGGACAGGCCTACGAGCAGTACTTC
TRBD2,NA,TRBV5-4,TRBJ2-3,CASSSTSGGPGTQYF,TGTGCCAGCAGCTCGACTAGCGGGGGCCCTGGTACGCAGTATTTT
TRBD1,once,TRBV5-1,TRBJ2-2,CASSWGTGGVGELFF,TGCGCCAGCAGCTGGGGGACAGGGGGCGTCGGGGAGCTGTTTTTT
NA,NA,TRBV14,TRBJ1-6,CASRTGIEGSPLHF,TGTGCCAGCAGGACCGGGATAGAGGGTTCACCCCTCCACTTT
TRBD2,NA,TRBV4-3,TRBJ2-7,CASSQKPPSGGRAYEQYF,TGCGCCAGCAGCCAAAAACCCCCCAGTGGCGGGAGGGCCTACGAGCAGTACTTC
NA,NA,TRBV20-1,TRBJ1-1,CSAGEREAFF,TGCAGTGCGGGAGAGAGGGAAGCTTTCTTT
NA,NA,TRBV11-2,TRBJ2-1,CASRGGQGTSGNFNEQFF,TGTGCCAGCAGGGGGGGACAGGGTACTAGCGGTAACTTCAATGAGCAGTTCTTC
NA,few,TRBV24-1,TRBJ1-2,CATQAGNYGYTF,TGTGCCACCCAAGCCGGGAACTATGGCTACACCTTC
NA,NA,TRBV10-3,TRBJ2-7,CAISEDGSSATQQYF,TGTGCCATCAGTGAAGATGGGAGCTCGGCTACACAGCAGTACTTC
NA,NA,TRBV5-6,TRBJ1-2,CASSSTGYGYTF,TGTGCCAGCAGCTCGACAGGCTATGGCTACACCTTC
NA,NA,TRBV4-2,TRBJ1-1,CASRRRQNNTEAFF,TGTGCCAGCAGGCGCCGACAGAATAACACTGAAGCTTTCTTT
NA,NA,TRBV11-2,TRBJ2-7,CASSSGQRIEQYF,TGTGCCAGCAGCTCAGGACAGAGGATTGAGCAGTACTTC
NA,NA,TRBV19,TRBJ2-1,CASSIVRMGAYNEQFF,TGTGCCAGTAGTATAGTTCGTATGGGGGCTTACAATGAGCAGTTCTTC
TRBD1,NA,TRBV11-2,TRBJ1-6,CASSVGTGNSPLHF,TGTGCCAGCAGCGTCGGGACAGGGAATTCACCCCTCCACTTT
NA,NA,TRBV5-4,TRBJ1-2,CASSLALIYGYTF,TGTGCCAGCAGCTTGGCCTTGATCTATGGCTACACCTTC
TRBD1,NA,TRBV5-4,TRBJ1-6,CASSRDRGPSPLHF,TGTGCCAGCAGCCGGGACAGGGGGCCTTCACCCCTCCACTTT
NA,few,TRBV7-6,TRBJ1-4,CASSAGPGIANEKLFF,TGTGCCAGCAGCGCAGGTCCGGGAATCGCTAATGAAAAACTGTTTTTT
NA,NA,TRBV27,TRBJ2-4,CASSLYGTERNIAKNIQYF,TGTGCCAGCAGTTTATATGGGACGGAAAGAAATATAGCCAAAAACATTCAGTACTTC
TRBD1,once,TRBV5-1,TRBJ2-1,CASANHDRGKNEQFF,TGCGCCAGCGCAAACCACGACAGGGGCAAGAATGAGCAGTTCTTC
TRBD1,NA,TRBV7-3,TRBJ2-6,CASSRDRGTGANVLTF,TGTGCCAGCAGCCGGGACAGGGGAACTGGGGCCAACGTCCTGACTTTC
TRBD2,NA,TRBV2,TRBJ2-3,CASSPGLAGVWADTQYF,TGTGCCAGCAGCCCCGGACTAGCGGGAGTGTGGGCAGATACGCAGTATTTT
NA,once,TRBV9,TRBJ2-7,CASSPRGAPDIYEQYF,TGTGCCAGCAGCCCGCGCGGGGCACCTGATATCTACGAGCAGTACTTC
NA,NA,TRBV5-1,TRBJ1-2,CASSPFGGVEAGYTF,TGCGCCAGCAGCCCGTTTGGAGGGGTAGAGGCTGGCTACACCTTC
TRBD2,NA,TRBV10-3,TRBJ2-1,CAISGLAGQGEQFF,TGTGCCATCAGTGGACTAGCGGGGCAGGGTGAGCAGTTCTTC
TRBD2,few,TRBV5-4,TRBJ2-3,CASSSGLAGGTDTQYF,TGTGCCAGCAGCTCGGGACTAGCGGGGGGTACAGATACGCAGTATTTT
NA,NA,TRBV4-2,TRBJ2-2,CASSHLDTGELFF,TGTGCCAGCAGCCATTTAGACACCGGGGAGCTGTTTTTT
NA,once,TRBV6-5,TRBJ2-2,CASSPQGYTGELFF,TGTGCCAGCAGCCCCCAGGGATACACCGGGGAGCTGTTTTTT
TRBD1,NA,TRBV29-1,TRBJ2-5,CSAGTGGTETQYF,TGCAGCGCTGGGACAGGGGGTACGGAGACCCAGTACTTC
NA,NA,TRBV6-5,TRBJ2-3,CASRGQVIDTQYF,TGTGCCAGCAGGGGGCAAGTTATAGATACGCAGTATTTT
NA,NA,TRBV18,TRBJ1-4,CASSPGTPGTNEKLFF,TGTGCCAGCTCACCAGGGACACCCGGAACTAATGAAAAACTGTTTTTT
TRBD1,NA,TRBV29-1,TRBJ2-3,CSVPQGAVGDTQYF,TGCAGCGTTCCGCAGGGGGCTGTAGGAGATACGCAGTATTTT
TRBD1,NA,TRBV23-1,TRBJ2-5,CASSLYGSWDRGRQETQYF,TGCGCCAGCAGTCTTTATGGATCGTGGGACAGGGGACGACAAGAGACCCAGTACTTC
TRBD1,NA,TRBV6-5,TRBJ1-3,CASSSIQGGFVNTIYF,TGTGCCAGCAGTTCAATACAGGGGGGCTTTGTAAACACCATATATTTT
NA,NA,TRBV7-2,TRBJ2-5,CASSHPVPGQETQYF,TGTGCCAGCAGCCACCCGGTCCCGGGACAAGAGACCCAGTACTTC
NA,NA,TRBV2,TRBJ1-5,CASSESTGVNQPQHF,TGTGCCAGCAGTGAATCGACAGGTGTCAATCAGCCCCAGCATTTT
NA,few,TRBV7-7,TRBJ1-3,CASSLSDSGNTIYF,TGTGCTAGCAGCTTATCAGACTCTGGAAACACCATATATTTT
NA,NA,TRBV29-1,TRBJ1-4,CSVEDLGGNEKLFF,TGCAGCGTTGAAGATCTAGGCGGCAATGAAAAACTGTTTTTT
TRBD2,NA,TRBV11-3,TRBJ2-7,CASSLDRRGGDGTYEQYF,TGTGCCAGCAGCTTAGATCGGCGCGGGGGGGACGGGACCTACGAGCAGTACTTC
NA,NA,TRBV5-4,TRBJ1-1,CASSLSRHLFNTEAFF,TGTGCCAGCAGCTTGTCGAGACACCTCTTCAACACTGAAGCTTTCTTT
TRBD2,NA,TRBV9,TRBJ2-3,CASSVAPTSGGTDTQYF,TGTGCCAGCAGCGTAGCCCCGACTAGCGGTGGCACAGATACGCAGTATTTT